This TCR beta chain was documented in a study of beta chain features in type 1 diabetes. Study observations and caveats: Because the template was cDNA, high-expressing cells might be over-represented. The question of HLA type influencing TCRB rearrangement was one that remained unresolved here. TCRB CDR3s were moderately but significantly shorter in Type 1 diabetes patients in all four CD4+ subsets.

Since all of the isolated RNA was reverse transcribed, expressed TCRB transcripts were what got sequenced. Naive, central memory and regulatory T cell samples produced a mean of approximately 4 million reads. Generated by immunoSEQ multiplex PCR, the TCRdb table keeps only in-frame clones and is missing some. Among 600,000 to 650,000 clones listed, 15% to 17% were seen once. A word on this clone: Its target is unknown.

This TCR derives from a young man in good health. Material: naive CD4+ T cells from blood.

CDR3 region: CASTGTSALTLQETQYF. The DNA for the CDR3 is TGTGCCAGCACCGGGACTAGCGCACTAACATTACAAGAGACCCAGTACTTC. V is TRBV5-4 and J is TRBJ2-5, with 10 bases that match TRBD2. V shed 6 bases and J 2 bases; nucleotides not matched to a gene: 13. Germline V gene data show CDR1 as SGHNT and CDR2 as YYREEE (reference sequence). The CDR3 has 17 amino acids.